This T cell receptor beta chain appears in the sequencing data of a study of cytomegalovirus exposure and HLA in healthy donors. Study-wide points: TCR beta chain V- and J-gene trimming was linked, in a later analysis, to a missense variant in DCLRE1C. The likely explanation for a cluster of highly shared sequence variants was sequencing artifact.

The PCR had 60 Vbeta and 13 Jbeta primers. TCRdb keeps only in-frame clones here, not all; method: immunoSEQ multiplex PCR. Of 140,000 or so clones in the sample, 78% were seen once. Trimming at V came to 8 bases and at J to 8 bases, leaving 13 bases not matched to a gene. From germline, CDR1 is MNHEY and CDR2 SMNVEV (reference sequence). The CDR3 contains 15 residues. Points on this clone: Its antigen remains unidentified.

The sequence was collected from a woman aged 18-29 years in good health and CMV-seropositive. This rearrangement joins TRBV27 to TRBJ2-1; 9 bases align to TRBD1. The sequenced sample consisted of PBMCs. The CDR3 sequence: CASLLPGTGKDEQFF. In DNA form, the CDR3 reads TGTGCCAGCCTGTTACCCGGGACAGGGAAGGATGAGCAGTTCTTC.